The following is a T cell receptor (beta chain) sequence with its context. Its antigen is undetermined. The read ends 3 residues shy of where the CDR3 ends; the end is completed using the germline J gene. Genomic DNA, averaging roughly 1,200 ng per sample, yielded TCR beta CDR3 via immunoSEQ. Libraries were prepared by immunoSEQ multiplex PCR; TCRdb keeps only in-frame clonotypes and omits some of them. This sample's clone table lists fewer than 50,000 clones. MY09/MY11 PCR detected cervical HPV DNA; dot-blot assigned genotypes. The data derive from a study of T cells in women clearing cervical HPV infection. Study outcomes and limitations: It is unknown whether associations predate infection; no effector/memory or HPV-specific sorting.

Germline lookup yields CDR1 SEHNR and CDR2 FQNEAQ (reference sequence). The V gene lost 5 bases and the J gene lost 0 bases, with 11 bases spanning the gap. The CDR3 totals 15 residues. The sequenced sample consisted of blood buffy coat. The receptor comes from a woman between 18 and 70 years old with a cervical HPV16 infection that either progressed to CIN3+ or cleared (not recorded which). The rearrangement joins TRBV7-9 to TRBJ1-5, with unresolved D. Incomplete CDR3 DNA: TGTGCCAGCAGCAGTCAGGAGACTAGCAATCAGCCC. This sequence encodes CASSSQETSNQP. The CDR3 in its entirety is CASSSQETSNQPQHF.